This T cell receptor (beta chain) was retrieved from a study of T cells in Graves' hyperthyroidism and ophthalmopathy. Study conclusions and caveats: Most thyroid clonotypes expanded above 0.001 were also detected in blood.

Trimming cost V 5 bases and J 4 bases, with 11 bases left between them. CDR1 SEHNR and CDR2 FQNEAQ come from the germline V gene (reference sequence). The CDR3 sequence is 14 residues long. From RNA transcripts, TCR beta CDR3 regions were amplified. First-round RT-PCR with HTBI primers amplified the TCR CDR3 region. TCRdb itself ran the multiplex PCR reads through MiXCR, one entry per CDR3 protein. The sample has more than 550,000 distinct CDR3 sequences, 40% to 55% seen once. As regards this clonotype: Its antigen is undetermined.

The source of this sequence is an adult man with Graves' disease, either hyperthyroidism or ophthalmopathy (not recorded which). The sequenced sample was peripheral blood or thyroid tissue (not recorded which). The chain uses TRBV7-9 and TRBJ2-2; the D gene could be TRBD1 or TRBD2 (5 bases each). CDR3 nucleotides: TGTGCCAGCAGCCGAGGGGTGTTCACCGGGGAGCTGTTTTTT. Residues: CASSRGVFTGELFF.